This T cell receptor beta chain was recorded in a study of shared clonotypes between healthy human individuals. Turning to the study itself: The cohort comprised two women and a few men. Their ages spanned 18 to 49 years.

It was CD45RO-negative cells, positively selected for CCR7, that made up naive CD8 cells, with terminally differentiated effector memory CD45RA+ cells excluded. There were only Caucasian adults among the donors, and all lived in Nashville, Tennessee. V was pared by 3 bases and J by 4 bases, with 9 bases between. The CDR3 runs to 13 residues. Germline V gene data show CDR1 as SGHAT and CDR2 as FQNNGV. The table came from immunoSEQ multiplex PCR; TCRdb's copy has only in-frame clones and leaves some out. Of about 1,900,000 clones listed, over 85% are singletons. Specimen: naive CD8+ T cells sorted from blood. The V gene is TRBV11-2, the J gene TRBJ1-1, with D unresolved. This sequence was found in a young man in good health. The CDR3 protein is CASSFPGSTEAFF. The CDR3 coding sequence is TGTGCCAGCAGCTTTCCGGGGAGCACTGAAGCTTTCTTT.